The 28 T cell receptor beta chains below all came from one sample that was sequenced in a study of cytomegalovirus exposure and HLA in healthy donors. Amplification used 60 Vbeta primers and 13 Jbeta primers. Profiled with immunoSEQ multiplex PCR; TCRdb holds only in-frame clones, not every one. Of about 140,000 clones in the sample, roughly 75% are singletons; the top ten hold 3.3%. The sequencing sample was made of PBMCs. The origin of the receptors is a man aged 35 to 55 in good health and CMV-seronegative.

This clone was counted a single time. The rearrangement links TRBV4-1 to TRBJ2-7; D possibly corresponds to TRBD2 (6 bases). With 0 bases removed from V and 3 bases from J, the gap between germline ends came to 9 bases. CDR1 MGHRA and CDR2 YSYEKL come from the germline V gene. The CDR3 is made up of 14 amino acids. The CDR3 reads CASSQEGGIYEQYF. DNA for the CDR3: TGCGCCAGCAGCCAAGAGGGGGGTATCTACGAGCAGTACTTC.

This clone was recorded a few times. This chain's CDR3 is CASSESGIGNSPLHF. The CDR3 nucleotides read TGTGCCAGCAGTGAATCAGGAATAGGTAATTCACCCCTCCACTTT. The chain recombines TRBV6-1 with TRBJ1-6, with D uncertain. Trimming took 2 bases from V and 6 from J, leaving 11 bases between them. Germline V gives CDR1 MNHNS, CDR2 SASEGT. CDR3 length equals 15 residues.

This clone was counted between two and nine times. The chain links TRBV7-3 to TRBJ1-1; 9 nucleotides line up with TRBD1. The CDR3 sequence is 15 residues long. Germline V lookup: CDR1 SGHTA, CDR2 FQGTGA. V dropped 5 bases and J dropped 5; count of bases not matched to a gene: 9. The CDR3 reads CASSPNRGRETEAFF. CDR3 nucleotides: TGTGCCAGCAGCCCCAACAGGGGGCGGGAGACTGAAGCTTTCTTT. Combining the CDR3 with reference TRBV7-3 and TRBJ1-1 gives the whole variable domain GAGVSQTPSNKVTEKGKYVELRCDPISGHTALYWYRQSLGQGPEFLIYFQGTGAADDSGLPNDRFFAVRPEGSVSTLKIQRTERGDSAVYLCASSPNRGRETEAFFGQGTRLTVV.

The J gene is TRBJ1-1, the V gene TRBV7-9; unclear D gene. Trimming shortened V by 4 bases and J by 6 bases, and 6 bases separated the two germline ends. The CDR3 sequence is 11 residues long. Germline assignment: CDR1 SEHNR and CDR2 FQNEAQ (reference sequence). CDR3 sequence reads: CASSWAPEAFF. The CDR3 DNA sequence: TGTGCCAGCAGCTGGGCCCCTGAAGCTTTCTTT.

The chain uses TRBV9 and TRBJ2-7, with a possible D match to TRBD1 (6 bases). The germline CDR1 and CDR2 sequences are SGDLS and YYNGEE. Between the trimmed V and J ends, which lost 0 bases and 7 bases, there was a span of 17 bases. CDR3 length: 15 residues. CDR3 DNA: TGTGCCAGCAGCGTAGAAGGTCAGGGGCCGGGGGAGCAGTACTTC. Its translation: CASSVEGQGPGEQYF.

The rearrangement links TRBV7-6 to TRBJ2-5, with a possible D match to TRBD1 (6 bases). Trimming pared 3 bases from V and 7 bases from J, leaving 12 bases between. The CDR3 runs to 13 residues. The germline CDR1 and CDR2 sequences are SGHVS and FNYEAQ. CDR3 residues: CASSLDSVGTQYF. The CDR3 DNA reads TGTGCCAGCAGCTTGGACAGTGTTGGGACCCAGTACTTC. The full variable domain, with the rest looked up from reference TRBV7-6 and TRBJ2-5, is GAGVSQSPRYKVTKRGQDVALRCDPISGHVSLYWYRQALGQGPEFLTYFNYEAQQDKSGLPNDRFSAERPEGSISTLTIQRTEQRDSAMYRCASSLDSVGTQYFGPGTRLLVL.

The chain uses TRBV4-1 and TRBJ1-1; no firm D call. Trimming left V 2 bases short and J 3 bases short, with 13 bases between. Germline CDR1 and CDR2: MGHRA and YSYEKL. The CDR3 totals 15 residues. Here the CDR3 reads CASSQTPRVDTEAFF. The CDR3 bases are TGCGCCAGCAGCCAAACACCCCGGGTAGACACTGAAGCTTTCTTT.

The chain couples TRBV9 to TRBJ1-6, with D perhaps matching TRBD1 (5 bases). Germline CDR1 is SGDLS and CDR2 is YYNGEE. The CDR3 has 14 amino acids. With 0 bases removed from V and 7 bases from J, the gap between germline ends came to 8 bases. The DNA for the CDR3 is TGTGCCAGCAGCGTAGGGGGGGGGAATTCACCCCTCCACTTT. Translation: CASSVGGGNSPLHF.

As to this clone: The sample carries other DNA sequences with the same CDR3. This sequence joins TRBV5-1 and TRBJ2-5, with D tentatively TRBD1 (6 bases). The CDR3 contains 13 residues. Germline V gene data show CDR1 as SGHRS and CDR2 as YFSETQ. Deletions cut 3 bases from V and 1 base from J, with 7 bases between. CDR3 in amino acids: CASSSGVQETQYF. CDR3 coding DNA: TGCGCCAGCAGCTCAGGGGTCCAAGAGACCCAGTACTTC.

The chain employs TRBV27 and TRBJ2-7; TRBD1 aligns across 8 bases. CDR3 size: 13 residues. Germline trimming cut 6 bases from V and 7 bases from J; bases unmatched to any gene: 8. Germline CDR1 is MNHEY and CDR2 is SMNVEV (reference sequence). CDR3 nucleotide sequence: TGTGCCAGCAGCTACACAGGGGGTGGAGAGCAGTACTTC. It specifies CASSYTGGGEQYF.

This sequence joins TRBV5-6 and TRBJ2-5, with TRBD2 matching 8 bases. Germline loops: CDR1 SGHDT, CDR2 YYEEEE. The CDR3 is 14 residues long. J gave up 3 bases and V 1 base, and 2 bases lay outside the gene matches. CDR3 loop: CASSLPGGEETQYF. The CDR3 bases are TGTGCCAGCAGCTTGCCGGGAGGGGAAGAGACCCAGTACTTC. Variable domain in full (rest from reference TRBV5-6 and TRBJ2-5): DAGVTQSPTHLIKTRGQQVTLRCSPKSGHDTVSWYQQALGQGPQFIFQYYEEEERQRGNFPDRFSGHQFPNYSSELNVNALLLGDSALYLCASSLPGGEETQYFGPGTRLLVL.

This chain joins TRBV20-1 and TRBJ1-1; the D gene is possibly TRBD1 (5 bases). The CDR3 loop spans 11 amino acids. In germline, CDR1 is DFQATT, CDR2 SNEGSKA (reference sequence). Trimming left V 3 bases short and J 4 bases short, with 6 bases between. The CDR3 here is CSASDSTEAFF. In nucleotides, the CDR3 is TGCAGTGCTAGCGACAGCACTGAAGCTTTCTTT.

This rearrangement joins TRBV4-1 to TRBJ2-2, with no clear D. Looked up from germline, CDR1 is MGHRA and CDR2 is YSYEKL. The V gene lost 0 bases and the J gene lost 4 bases, with 15 bases spanning the gap. The CDR3 contains 17 residues. The CDR3 loop reads CASSQEANYSPTGELFF. In nucleotides, the CDR3 is TGCGCCAGCAGCCAAGAAGCTAATTATTCCCCCACCGGGGAGCTGTTTTTT.

V is TRBV6-4 and J is TRBJ2-5; 8 bases align to TRBD2. The CDR3 has 14 residues. Unmatched junction bases numbered 8, after V lost 4 bases and J lost 7 bases. Germline CDR1 MRHNA, CDR2 SNTAGT. CDR3 loop: CASSVTPGGGTQYF. CDR3 sequence (DNA): TGTGCCAGCAGTGTGACTCCCGGGGGGGGGACCCAGTACTTC.

The chain recombines TRBV28 with TRBJ1-1; 9 nucleotides agree with TRBD1. This CDR3 region has 17 residues. V shed 6 bases, J shed 1 base, and the junction held 12 bases outside the gene matches. CDR1 and CDR2 from the germline V gene are MDHEN and SYDVKM. DNA for the CDR3: TGTGCCAGCAGACCTCCCGGACAGGGGATGTGGAACACTGAAGCTTTCTTT. It encodes CASRPPGQGMWNTEAFF.

This chain connects TRBV5-1 to TRBJ1-1, with a weak D call TRBD1 (5 bases). The germline gives CDR1 SGHRS, CDR2 YFSETQ. The V end was cut by 4 bases, the J end by 0 bases, with 13 bases between. The CDR3 consists of 15 residues. The CDR3 DNA follows: TGCGCCAGCAGCCCGGGGGACTTCATGAACACTGAAGCTTTCTTT. Translation gives CASSPGDFMNTEAFF.

The chain combines TRBV5-6 with TRBJ1-1, with a tentative D call TRBD1 (6 bases). Germline values: CDR1 SGHDT, CDR2 YYEEEE. The V and J ends lost 0 bases and 8 bases respectively, with 11 bases between them. This CDR3 is 13 amino acids long. The CDR3 nucleotides are TGTGCCAGCAGCTTGGGTGCCGGGACAGAAGCTTTCTTT. It translates to CASSLGAGTEAFF.

CDR3 DNA: TGTGCCACCAGTCCCAGGAACACCGGGGAGCTGTTTTTT. Residues: CATSPRNTGELFF. The V gene is TRBV15, the J gene TRBJ2-2, with D unclear. Germline V gene lookup returns CDR1 LNHNV and CDR2 YYDKDF (reference sequence). The CDR3 sequence is 13 residues long. Trimming removed 6 bases at V and 1 base at J, with 6 bases between.

This clone was detected a few times. The chain couples TRBV9 to TRBJ2-6; D gene uncertain. The CDR3 is 15 residues long. Germline CDR1 is SGDLS and CDR2 is YYNGEE. Trimming shortened V by 2 bases and J by 0 bases, and 6 bases separated the two germline ends. In DNA, the CDR3 is TGTGCCAGCAGCGTCTACAGCTCTGGGGCCAACGTCCTGACTTTC. Encoded protein: CASSVYSSGANVLTF.

This clone has more than one count but fewer than ten. J is TRBJ1-2 and V is TRBV4-3, with unresolved D. Trimming removed 0 bases from V and 2 bases from J, with 7 bases in between. Germline V gene sequence: CDR1 LGHNA, CDR2 YSLEER. The CDR3 length is 14 residues. CDR3: CASSQERSNYGYTF. The CDR3 coding sequence is TGCGCCAGCAGCCAAGAGAGGTCCAACTATGGCTACACCTTC.

The CDR3 sequence is CASSFNLDSPLRETQYF. In DNA, the CDR3 is TGTGCCAGCAGTTTTAACCTCGACAGTCCCCTTAGAGAGACCCAGTACTTC. The chain has TRBV7-9 and TRBJ2-5, with D perhaps TRBD1 (5 bases). CDR1 is SEHNR and CDR2 is FQNEAQ in the germline V gene (reference sequence). With 6 bases removed from V and 4 bases from J, the gap between germline ends came to 24 bases. The CDR3 contains 17 residues.

This clone was seen more than once but under ten times. This sequence joins TRBV29-1 and TRBJ1-1; D remains ambiguous. V was trimmed by 6 bases and J by 0 bases, leaving 14 bases between them. The CDR3 has 14 amino acids. Germline CDR1 is SQVTM and CDR2 is ANQGSEA. The CDR3 DNA reads as TGCAGCGTCCGGGTCACCCTTTTGAACACTGAAGCTTTCTTT. Protein sequence: CSVRVTLLNTEAFF.

This clone has a single count. The chain recombines TRBV5-6 with TRBJ2-3; D gene ambiguous. CDR1 and CDR2 from the germline V gene are SGHDT and YYEEEE. This CDR3 region has 12 residues. Trimming stripped 4 bases from V and 8 bases from J, with 11 bases between. CDR3 nucleotides: TGTGCCAGCAGCAGAAACAGTGTTACGCAGTATTTT. Translated: CASSRNSVTQYF.

The rearrangement joins TRBV27 to TRBJ1-5, with 7 nucleotides matching TRBD1. Germline lookup yields CDR1 MNHEY and CDR2 SMNVEV (reference sequence). J gave up 7 bases and V 5 bases, and 11 bases lay outside the gene matches. The CDR3 runs to 15 residues. CDR3 region: CASSPGGGGDQPQHF. CDR3 in DNA: TGTGCCAGCAGTCCCGGCGGAGGGGGCGACCAGCCCCAGCATTTT.

J is TRBJ1-2 and V is TRBV28; 8 positions agree with TRBD1. V was pared by 2 bases and J by 8 bases, with 13 bases of the junction left unmatched. The length of the CDR3 is 16 residues. In germline, CDR1 is MDHEN, CDR2 SYDVKM. CDR3 nucleotides: TGTGCCAGCAGTTTAGGCAGGGGGCCGCCCGGCGGCGGCTACACCTTC. As protein: CASSLGRGPPGGGYTF.

The chain recombines TRBV5-1 with TRBJ2-1; the D is unclear. V lost 6 bases, J lost 4 bases, and 14 bases lay in between. CDR3 size: 14 residues. Germline CDR1 SGHRS, CDR2 YFSETQ. CDR3 protein: CASKEAAPYNEQFF. DNA of the CDR3: TGCGCCAGCAAAGAGGCGGCCCCTTACAATGAGCAGTTCTTC.

The rearrangement uses TRBV23-1 and TRBJ1-2; D gene ambiguous. TRBV23-1 is filed as an ORF, its function uncertain. CDR3 length: 17 amino acids. The ends were cut back, 4 bases at V and 1 base at J, with 19 bases in the middle. The CDR3 spells CASSLGVRVPSNYGYTF. The DNA of the CDR3 is TGCGCCAGCAGTCTCGGGGTCAGAGTCCCGAGTAACTATGGCTACACCTTC.

V usage is TRBV19 and J usage is TRBJ2-7; no firm D call. The CDR3 contains 15 residues. Germline lookup yields CDR1 LNHDA and CDR2 SQIVND (reference sequence). The V and J ends lost 3 bases and 3 bases respectively, with 15 bases between them. CDR3 amino acids: CASSILGEAHYEQYF. The CDR3 nucleotides are TGTGCCAGTAGTATTCTCGGAGAAGCCCACTACGAGCAGTACTTC. Combining the CDR3 with reference TRBV19 and TRBJ2-7 gives the whole variable domain DGGITQSPKYLFRKEGQNVTLSCEQNLNHDAMYWYRQDPGQGLRLIYYSQIVNDFQKGDIAEGYSVSREKKESFPLTVTSAQKNPTAFYLCASSILGEAHYEQYFGPGTRLTVT.